This T cell receptor beta chain derives from a study of T cells in Graves' hyperthyroidism and ophthalmopathy. Points from the study as a whole: Most expanded thyroid clonotypes above 0.001 recurred in blood. Ophthalmopathy, as predicted by the model, came a median 6.5 months after the prediction.

Germline assignment: CDR1 KGHSH and CDR2 LQKENI. V lost 1 base, J lost 2 bases, and 5 bases lay in between. The CDR3 totals 13 residues. This clonotype occurred many times. Its antigen remains unknown. Exclusion of a patient resulted from uncontrolled infection, other autoimmune disease, pregnancy or lactation. RNA transcripts were the template for amplifying TCR beta CDR3 regions. In the first-round RT-PCR of the TCR CDR3, the HTBI primer set was used. TCRdb called the multiplex PCR reads again in MiXCR, with one record for every CDR3 protein. The table includes hundreds of thousands of distinct CDR3 sequences, more than 14% detected once.

This TCR was sampled from a woman between 50 and 59 years old with Graves' ophthalmopathy. The V gene is TRBV18, the J gene TRBJ2-5; D not certain. The sequenced sample was blood. CDR3 in amino acids: CASSPQQQETQYF. The CDR3 DNA reads as TGTGCCAGCTCACCACAACAGCAAGAGACCCAGTACTTC.